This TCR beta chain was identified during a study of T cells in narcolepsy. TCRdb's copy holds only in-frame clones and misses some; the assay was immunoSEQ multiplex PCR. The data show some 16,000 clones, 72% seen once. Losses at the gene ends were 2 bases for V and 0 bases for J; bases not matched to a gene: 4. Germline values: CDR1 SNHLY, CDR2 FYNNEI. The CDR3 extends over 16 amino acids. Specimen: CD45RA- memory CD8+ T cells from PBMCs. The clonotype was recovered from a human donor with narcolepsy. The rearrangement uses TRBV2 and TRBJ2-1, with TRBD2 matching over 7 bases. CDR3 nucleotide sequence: TGTGCCAGCAGTGAAAACGGGGGGAACTCCTACAATGAGCAGTTCTTC. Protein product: CASSENGGNSYNEQFF.